The 23 T cell receptor beta chains below all came from one sample that was sequenced in a study of control samples from healthy donors and cancer patients. Produced via immunoSEQ multiplex PCR; TCRdb's table is partial and in-frame only. The table lists tens of thousands of clones, 85% to 95% of them singletons. The material sequenced was PBMCs. Receptor source: a middle-aged woman with head and neck cancer.

The genes are TRBV7-9 and TRBJ1-1, with D possibly TRBD1 on 6 matching bases. This CDR3 has 16 residues. CDR1 is SEHNR and CDR2 is FQNEAQ in the germline V gene (reference sequence). Trimming removed 5 bases at V and 0 bases at J, with 16 bases between. The CDR3 DNA reads TGTGCCAGCAGCCTCGCCGGGGGGCGGGTGAACACTGAAGCTTTCTTT. Its protein product is CASSLAGGRVNTEAFF.

The chain couples TRBV7-3 to TRBJ2-2; tentatively, D is TRBD1 (6 bases). CDR3 length equals 14 residues. Germline values: CDR1 SGHTA, CDR2 FQGTGA. Trimming pared 5 bases from V and 2 bases from J, leaving 9 bases between. The CDR3 nucleotides read TGTGCCAGCAGCCCACAGGGAAACACCGGGGAGCTGTTTTTT. This translates into CASSPQGNTGELFF.

The count of this clone is one. This sequence joins TRBV6-2 or TRBV6-3 and TRBJ1-5, with D hard to call. The CDR3 has 15 amino acids. CDR1 and CDR2 from the germline V gene are MNHEY and SVGEGT. V was shortened by 0 bases and J by 6 bases, with 12 bases between the two germline ends. DNA of the CDR3: TGTGCCAGCAGTTACTCGGAGCCGGGAGGTCAGCCCCAGCATTTT. Amino acid sequence: CASSYSEPGGQPQHF.

In its sample, this clone was seen a few times. The CDR3 bases are TGTGCCAGCAGTTACGTGGGACTGAGGTACACTGAAGCTTTCTTT. This encodes CASSYVGLRYTEAFF. The chain joins TRBV6-5 to TRBJ1-1; possible D gene TRBD1, 5 bases. Between the trimmed V and J ends, which lost 2 bases and 3 bases, there was a span of 13 bases. CDR1 is MNHEY, CDR2 SVGAGI, per germline. CDR3 length equals 15 residues.

CDR3 DNA sequence: TGTGCCAGCAGCTATCAAGGGCGCAATCAGCCCCAGCATTTT. Translating it yields CASSYQGRNQPQHF. The chain employs TRBV5-6 and TRBJ1-5; D not certain. Trimming removed 3 bases at V and 2 bases at J, with 9 bases between. The CDR3 loop spans 14 amino acids. CDR1 is SGHDT, CDR2 YYEEEE, per germline.

The CDR3 loop reads CARSLDGTGFETQYF. The CDR3 nucleotides are TGTGCCAGAAGCTTGGACGGGACAGGGTTCGAGACCCAGTACTTC. The chain employs TRBV5-3 and TRBJ2-5; 9 bases fit TRBD1. TRBV5-3 is an ORF for which the function is uncertain. CDR3 length: 15 amino acids. With V trimmed by 0 bases and J by 5 bases, 5 bases remained unmatched.

The CDR3 here is CASARGDSYEQYF. The DNA for the CDR3 is TGTGCCAGCGCCAGGGGAGACTCCTACGAGCAGTACTTC. V is TRBV25-1 and J is TRBJ2-7, with a tentative D call TRBD1 (6 bases). This CDR3 is 13 amino acids long. Germline lookup yields CDR1 MGHDK and CDR2 SYGVNS. Trimming took off 8 bases at V and 0 bases at J, with 11 bases between the two ends.

This chain connects TRBV6-1 to TRBJ2-3; 9 positions match TRBD2. CDR1 and CDR2 (germline): MNHNS, SASEGT. Trimming cost V 0 bases and J 4 bases; bases outside gene matches: 2. The CDR3 totals 15 residues. The CDR3 coding sequence is TGTGCCAGCAGTGAAGCTGCGGGGGGGCCAGATACGCAGTATTTT. Translation gives CASSEAAGGPDTQYF.

The chain recombines TRBV4-1 with TRBJ2-1, with 8 bases that match TRBD1. The CDR3 loop spans 17 amino acids. V lost 2 bases to trimming and J lost 5 bases; unmatched junction nucleotides: 11. Germline-derived CDR1 and CDR2 are MGHRA and YSYEKL. The DNA for the CDR3 is TGCGCCAGCAGCCAAAGTCTTGTGGGGACAGGAAACAATGAGCAGTTCTTC. It translates to CASSQSLVGTGNNEQFF.

This rearrangement joins TRBV30 to TRBJ1-3; no definite D call. Germline V gene sequence: CDR1 GTSNPN, CDR2 SVGIG (reference sequence). CDR3 length: 12 residues. Trimming removed 1 base at V and 3 bases at J, with 4 bases between. The CDR3 loop reads CAWSASGNTIYF. The DNA for the CDR3 is TGTGCCTGGAGTGCCAGTGGAAACACCATATATTTT.

The J gene is TRBJ1-4, the V gene TRBV5-1; tentative D call: TRBD1 (6 bases). Deletions cut 3 bases from V and 10 bases from J, with 16 bases between. Germline V CDR1 and CDR2: SGHRS, YFSETQ. This CDR3 has 14 amino acids. The CDR3 nucleotides read TGCGCCAGCAGCTACGGGGGGCGCTTAGGAAAACTGTTTTTT. Translation gives CASSYGGRLGKLFF.

The chain has TRBV10-1 and TRBJ2-2; TRBD2 is a possible D gene (5 bases). The germline V and J ends were trimmed by 3 bases and 6 bases, with 11 bases remaining between them. The CDR3 totals 14 residues. Looked up from germline, CDR1 is WNHNN and CDR2 is SYGVQD (reference sequence). Here the CDR3 reads CASSDSGSSGELFF. CDR3 DNA: TGCGCCAGCAGTGATTCGGGATCGTCCGGGGAGCTGTTTTTT.

This chain joins TRBV7-2 and TRBJ2-1; TRBD2 matches at 7 bases. This CDR3 has 11 residues. The germline V gene has CDR1 SGHTA and CDR2 FQGNSA. With 2 bases clipped from V and 13 bases from J, the junction kept 2 bases outside the gene matches. DNA for the CDR3: TGTGCCAGCAGCTTACTAGCGGACCAGTTCTTC. It specifies CASSLLADQFF.

The chain links TRBV7-3 to TRBJ2-3, with TRBD2 as a possible D gene (6 bases). Looked up from germline, CDR1 is SGHTA and CDR2 is FQGTGA. V was clipped by 2 bases and J by 1 base, with 10 bases between them. The CDR3 totals 15 residues. The CDR3, as DNA: TGTGCCAGCAGCTTATCCGGGACTGGCACAGATACGCAGTATTTT. Translation: CASSLSGTGTDTQYF.

The chain links TRBV7-8 to TRBJ1-5; D possibly corresponds to TRBD1 (5 bases). V shed 1 base and J shed 0 bases, with 7 bases lying between them. This CDR3 contains 15 residues. Germline assignment: CDR1 SGHVS and CDR2 FQNEAQ. The CDR3 nucleotides read TGTGCCAGCAGCTTAGTGCAGGGTAGCAATCAGCCCCAGCATTTT. Encoded protein: CASSLVQGSNQPQHF.

The gene calls are TRBV5-1 and TRBJ2-2; D is perhaps TRBD1 (5 bases). Per germline, CDR1 SGHRS and CDR2 YFSETQ. V was pared by 4 bases and J by 6 bases, with 19 bases between. CDR3 length: 16 residues. The CDR3 DNA reads TGCGCCAGCAGCGAAACTACTGACAGTGGGGCCGGGGAGCTGTTTTTT. Translation: CASSETTDSGAGELFF.

The V and J genes are TRBV2 and TRBJ2-3; 8 positions match TRBD1. CDR3 length: 17 residues. Unmatched junction bases numbered 15, after V lost 4 bases and J lost 6 bases. Germline assignment: CDR1 SNHLY and CDR2 FYNNEI. CDR3 sequence (DNA): TGTGCCAGCAGTGTGGAGGGCAGGGGGCGAACAGGGGATACGCAGTATTTT. Translated: CASSVEGRGRTGDTQYF.

This chain joins TRBV6-5 and TRBJ1-5; tentative D call: TRBD1 (6 bases). This CDR3 spans 14 amino acids. Between the trimmed V and J ends, which lost 6 bases and 3 bases, there was a span of 12 bases. The germline CDR1 and CDR2 sequences are MNHEY and SVGAGI. The CDR3 bases are TGTGCCAGCAGAGTTAACAGGGACAATCAGCCCCAGCATTTT. It specifies CASRVNRDNQPQHF.

V and J are TRBV2 and TRBJ1-5; tentatively, D is TRBD1 (6 bases). V was clipped by 4 bases and J by 2 bases, with 15 bases between them. Per germline, CDR1 SNHLY and CDR2 FYNNEI. The CDR3 consists of 16 residues. CDR3 amino acids: CASSGGAGEGNQPQHF. The CDR3 DNA reads as TGTGCCAGCAGTGGAGGGGCAGGGGAAGGCAATCAGCCCCAGCATTTT.

The chain recombines TRBV29-1 with TRBJ2-7; a possible D gene is TRBD1 (6 bases). CDR3 length: 13 amino acids. Germline V CDR1 and CDR2: SQVTM, ANQGSEA. Deletions cut 4 bases from V and 4 bases from J, with 14 bases between. The CDR3, as DNA: TGCAGCGTTGCTGGGGGCTCCTATTACGAGCAGTACTTC. Translation: CSVAGGSYYEQYF.

The chain carries TRBV18 and TRBJ1-2; D not resolved. The CDR3 runs 15 residues. Trimming took 1 base from V and 2 from J, leaving 11 bases between them. Germline V gene sequence: CDR1 KGHSH, CDR2 LQKENI. The CDR3 is CASSPLDGSNYGYTF. The CDR3 bases are TGTGCCAGCTCACCACTCGATGGCAGCAACTATGGCTACACCTTC. The whole variable domain, remainder taken from reference TRBV18 and TRBJ1-2, is NAGVMQNPRHLVRRRGQEARLRCSPMKGHSHVYWYRQLPEEGLKFMVYLQKENIIDESGMPKERFSAEFPKEGPSILRIQQVVRGDSAAYFCASSPLDGSNYGYTFGSGTRLTVV.

The rearrangement uses TRBV5-1 and TRBJ2-7; no reliable D call. Germline lookup yields CDR1 SGHRS and CDR2 YFSETQ. The CDR3 loop spans 13 amino acids. V was shortened by 0 bases and J by 3 bases, with 7 bases between the two germline ends. CDR3 amino acids: CASSLVSFYEQYF. The DNA of the CDR3 is TGCGCCAGCAGCTTGGTCTCCTTCTACGAGCAGTACTTC.

The CDR3 loop is CASSFEDRGPETQYF. CDR3 sequence (DNA): TGTGCCAGCAGTTTTGAGGACAGGGGGCCGGAGACCCAGTACTTC. V and J are TRBV28 and TRBJ2-5; 11 positions agree with TRBD1. V trimming: 3 bases; J trimming: 5 bases; junction bases outside the gene matches: 5. Germline lookup yields CDR1 MDHEN and CDR2 SYDVKM. The CDR3 sequence is 15 residues long.